This T cell receptor (beta chain) came from a study of tissue T cells after allogeneic stem cell transplantation. CDR1 and CDR2 from the germline V gene are KGHPV and FQNQEV (reference sequence). Trimming took 1 base from V and 0 from J, leaving 4 bases between them. The CDR3 consists of 14 residues. Sequencing used immunoSEQ multiplex PCR; TCRdb keeps in-frame clones, though not all of them. This table has about 6,600 clones, approximately 51% appearing once. A word on this clone: Its antigen is undetermined. Gene names and germline match the mouse. The read halts 1 residue ahead of the CDR3 end, with the missing end drawn from the germline J gene. Different DNA sequences within this sample yield the same CDR3.

This sample's time point: mouse harvest day 7 after allogeneic transplant. Mouse grafts combined 10^7 T-cell-depleted bone marrow cells with 10^6 splenic CD5+ T cells. Mice had MHC-mismatched B6 into BALB/c GVHD, sampled day 7 or 14. Overall study results and limits: Within patients, tissue anatomy strongly shaped TCR repertoire composition.

Sequencing was done on a sample of lymph node tissue. This sequence joins TRBV26 and TRBJ1-3, with unresolved D. The source of this sequence is a female BALB/c mouse given C57BL/6 T cells with graft-versus-host disease after an allogeneic hematopoietic cell transplant. CDR3 region: CASSLWDSGNTLYF. The CDR3 DNA, read in part, is TGTGCCAGCAGTCTGTGGGATTCTGGAAATACGCTCTAT. Full variable domain (missing parts from reference TRBV26 and TRBJ1-3): NSKVIQTPRYLVKGQGQKAKMRCIPEKGHPVVFWYQQNKNNEFKFLINFQNQEVLQQIDMTEKRFSAECPSNSPCSLEIQSSEAGDSALYLCASSLWDSGNTLYFGEGSRLIVV.